The 14 T cell receptor beta chains presented below share a single source sample, sequenced in a study of blood T cell repertoires in COVID-19 (dated by TCRdb to the early 2020s). The library was generated by the immunoSEQ multiplex PCR assay. This immuneACCESS table, as held by TCRdb, lists in-frame sequences with V and J called but not all clones. Of the missing ones, under half trace to an unresolved V gene in checked studies; the others have no known cause. Counted in this sample were 43,000 or so clones; 85% to 95% of them appeared once. The ten top clones hold 5% to 7% of the sample. The sample comprised peripheral blood. The receptors shown here come from a human donor in a cohort sampled during active COVID-19.

This chain connects TRBV12-3 or TRBV12-4 to TRBJ1-1; D might be TRBD1 (6 bases). CDR3 length: 13 residues. V lost 5 bases and J 1 base, leaving 8 bases between the germline ends. This CDR3 is CASSQGRNTEAFF. The CDR3 nucleotides read TGTGCCAGCAGTCAGGGGAGGAACACTGAAGCTTTCTTT.

The chain has TRBV9 and TRBJ1-2; 10 positions agree with TRBD1. The junction had 7 bases not matched to a gene; V was cut back by 3 bases and J by 5 bases. This CDR3 spans 15 amino acids. From germline, CDR1 is SGDLS and CDR2 YYNGEE. The CDR3 loop reads CASSARDRGDYGYTF. For the CDR3, the DNA is TGTGCCAGCAGCGCACGGGACAGGGGTGATTATGGCTACACCTTC. Together with reference TRBV9 and TRBJ1-2, the CDR3 gives the full variable domain: DSGVTQTPKHLITATGQRVTLRCSPRSGDLSVYWYQQSLDQGLQFLIQYYNGEERAKGNILERFSAQQFPDLHSELNLSSLELGDSALYFCASSARDRGDYGYTFGSGTRLTVV.

The chain carries TRBV11-1 and TRBJ2-3; TRBD1 matches at 7 bases. The V and J ends lost 4 bases and 4 bases, in that order; junction bases with no gene match: 5. The CDR3 loop spans 14 amino acids. Germline loops: CDR1 SGHAT, CDR2 FQDESV (reference sequence). This chain's CDR3 is CASSSRQGPDTQYF. The DNA of the CDR3 is TGTGCCAGCAGCTCAAGACAGGGACCAGATACGCAGTATTTT.

The chain combines TRBV5-1 with TRBJ2-1, with 10 bases identical to TRBD2. After removal of 0 bases from V and 3 bases from J, the junction contained 3 bases not matched to a gene. There are 16 residues in the CDR3. Germline loops: CDR1 SGHRS, CDR2 YFSETQ. The CDR3 sequence is CASSLGLAGDYNEQFF. CDR3 DNA: TGCGCCAGCAGCTTGGGTCTAGCGGGAGACTACAATGAGCAGTTCTTC.

This chain links TRBV5-4 with TRBJ2-5; 11 nucleotides agree with TRBD1. This CDR3 is 14 amino acids long. CDR1 and CDR2 (germline): SGHNT, YYREEE (reference sequence). After removal of 4 bases from V and 6 bases from J, the junction contained 5 bases not matched to a gene. CDR3 sequence reads: CASSPDRGLKTQYF. CDR3 in DNA: TGTGCCAGCAGCCCGGACAGGGGGCTTAAGACCCAGTACTTC. Full variable domain (rest looked up from reference TRBV5-4 and TRBJ2-5): ETGVTQSPTHLIKTRGQQVTLRCSSQSGHNTVSWYQQALGQGPQFIFQYYREEENGRGNFPPRFSGLQFPNYSSELNVNALELDDSALYLCASSPDRGLKTQYFGPGTRLLVL.

This sequence joins TRBV6-6 and TRBJ2-6; 10 positions match TRBD1. The germline V gene encodes CDR1 MNHNY and CDR2 SVGAGI (reference sequence). This CDR3 has 17 residues. Germline trimming cut 5 bases from V and 2 bases from J; bases unmatched to any gene: 6. CDR3 nucleotide sequence: TGTGCCAGCAGTCCAAACGACAGGGGGCCTGGGGCCAACGTCCTGACTTTC. This codes for CASSPNDRGPGANVLTF.

The genes are TRBV4-3 and TRBJ1-2; D may be TRBD1 (5 bases). The V end was cut by 1 base, the J end by 6 bases, with 12 bases between. The length of the CDR3 is 14 residues. CDR1 is LGHNA, CDR2 YSLEER, per germline. The CDR3, as DNA: TGCGCCAGCAGCCAAGGGACAATATATGATGGCTACACCTTC. Translation gives CASSQGTIYDGYTF.

The rearrangement joins TRBV6-1 to TRBJ1-4, with a tentative D call TRBD1 (6 bases). The CDR3 runs to 17 residues. Germline loops: CDR1 MNHNS, CDR2 SASEGT. Trimming cost V 4 bases and J 0 bases, with 15 bases left between them. The CDR3 coding sequence is TGTGCCAGCAGTGTTAGCGACAGGATTACAACTAATGAAAAACTGTTTTTT. The encoded protein is CASSVSDRITTNEKLFF.

This clone occurred once. The V gene is TRBV27, the J gene TRBJ2-1, with 16 bases that match TRBD2. Germline trimming cut 6 bases from V and 10 bases from J; bases unmatched to any gene: 3. This CDR3 region has 14 residues. Germline V gives CDR1 MNHEY, CDR2 SMNVEV (reference sequence). The CDR3 bases are TGTGCCAGCAGGGGGACTAGCGGGGGGGCGGAGCAGTTCTTC. Protein: CASRGTSGGAEQFF.

The genes are TRBV5-4 and TRBJ2-5; 7 nucleotides agree with TRBD2. V shed 0 bases and J 4 bases; nucleotides not matched to a gene: 3. This CDR3 contains 14 residues. Germline-derived CDR1 and CDR2 are SGHNT and YYREEE (reference sequence). The CDR3 reads CASSLVGEGETQYF. In nucleotides, the CDR3 is TGTGCCAGCAGCTTGGTGGGGGAGGGAGAGACCCAGTACTTC. The whole variable domain, filled in from reference TRBV5-4 and TRBJ2-5, reads ETGVTQSPTHLIKTRGQQVTLRCSSQSGHNTVSWYQQALGQGPQFIFQYYREEENGRGNFPPRFSGLQFPNYSSELNVNALELDDSALYLCASSLVGEGETQYFGPGTRLLVL.

The chain is built from TRBV19 and TRBJ2-7; a weak D match, TRBD1 (5 bases). V was shortened by 0 bases and J by 7 bases, with 16 bases between the two germline ends. The CDR3 runs to 15 residues. CDR1 and CDR2 (germline): LNHDA, SQIVND (reference sequence). The CDR3 DNA sequence: TGTGCCAGTAGTATAGAAGCCCGAATAGGGGCTGAGCAGTACTTC. Residues: CASSIEARIGAEQYF.

This chain uses TRBV6-5 with TRBJ1-3; 7 nucleotides agree with TRBD1. In germline, CDR1 is MNHEY, CDR2 SVGAGI. The CDR3 contains 15 residues. Unmatched junction bases numbered 9, after V lost 6 bases and J lost 4 bases. The CDR3 DNA reads as TGTGCCAGCAGACCCAGGGGGGAACGGGGAAACACCATATATTTT. Its translation is CASRPRGERGNTIYF.

The V call is TRBV30, the J call TRBJ2-3, with D possibly TRBD2 on 6 matching bases. Between the trimmed V and J ends, which lost 0 bases and 2 bases, there was a span of 12 bases. Germline values: CDR1 GTSNPN, CDR2 SVGIG (reference sequence). The CDR3 spans 15 residues. The CDR3: CAWSVLATTTDTQYF. The CDR3 nucleotides are TGTGCCTGGAGTGTTCTAGCGACTACCACAGATACGCAGTATTTT. Full variable domain (outside the CDR3, taken from reference TRBV30 and TRBJ2-3): SQTIHQWPATLVQPVGSPLSLECTVEGTSNPNLYWYRQAAGRGLQLLFYSVGIGQISSEVPQNLSASRPQDRQFILSSKKLLLSDSGFYLCAWSVLATTTDTQYFGPGTRLTVL.

The rearrangement links TRBV7-2 to TRBJ1-2; possible D gene TRBD1, 6 bases. CDR3 size: 15 residues. Per germline, CDR1 SGHTA and CDR2 FQGNSA. V lost 1 base, J lost 5 bases, and 14 bases lay in between. DNA of the CDR3: TGTGCCAGCAGCTTAGATGGCAGGGGTGGTTATGGCTACACCTTC. Protein: CASSLDGRGGYGYTF. The full variable domain, completed using reference TRBV7-2 and TRBJ1-2, is GAGVSQSPSNKVTEKGKDVELRCDPISGHTALYWYRQSLGQGLEFLIYFQGNSAPDKSGLPSDRFSAERTGGSVSTLTIQRTQQEDSAVYLCASSLDGRGGYGYTFGSGTRLTVV.